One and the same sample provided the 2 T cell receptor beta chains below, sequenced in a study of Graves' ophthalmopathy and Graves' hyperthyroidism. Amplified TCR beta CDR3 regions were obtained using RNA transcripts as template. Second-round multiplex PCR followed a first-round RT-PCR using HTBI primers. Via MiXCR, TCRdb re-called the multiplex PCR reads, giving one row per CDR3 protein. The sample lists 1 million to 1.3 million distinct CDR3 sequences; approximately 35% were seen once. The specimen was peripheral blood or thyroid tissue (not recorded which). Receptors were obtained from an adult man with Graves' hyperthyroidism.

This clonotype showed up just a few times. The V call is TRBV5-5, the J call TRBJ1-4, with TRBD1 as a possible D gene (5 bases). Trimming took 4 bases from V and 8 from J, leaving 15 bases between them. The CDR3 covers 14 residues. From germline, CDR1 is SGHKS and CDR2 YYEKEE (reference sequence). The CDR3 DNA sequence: TGTGCCAGCAGCGAGGGACCCCCACTCGAAAAACTGTTTTTT. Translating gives CASSEGPPLEKLFF.

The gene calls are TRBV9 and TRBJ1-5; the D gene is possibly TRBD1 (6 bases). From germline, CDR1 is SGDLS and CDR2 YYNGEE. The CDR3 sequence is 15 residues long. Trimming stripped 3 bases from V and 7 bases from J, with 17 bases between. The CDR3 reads CASSAGGGIGQPQHF. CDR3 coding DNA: TGTGCCAGCAGCGCCGGAGGGGGTATTGGACAGCCCCAGCATTTT.